This T cell receptor beta chain stems from a study of T cell repertoires in cytomegalovirus infection. The overall study: Use of recently identified HLA-C-restricted and well-studied HLA-B-restricted CMV epitopes was part of the study. Through public TCR beta signatures, both CMV infection and matching HLA type were indicated. Study-level points and caveats: Cumulative frequency of public TCR beta families picked out carriers of CMV plus the relevant HLA. CMV-specific TCR beta clonotypes restricted by HLA-C were the ones dominating the ex vivo response.

Between the trimmed V and J ends, which lost 0 bases and 2 bases, there was a span of 17 bases. The CDR3 has 18 residues. Looked up from germline, CDR1 is LNHNV and CDR2 is YYDKDF (reference sequence). This clonotype came up a few times. Its antigen is as yet unknown. MiXCR, run by TCRdb on the reads, gives a single entry per CDR3 protein. Of hundreds of thousands of distinct CDR3 sequences in the sample, approximately 30% were seen once. The sample here was cultured CD8+ T cells from PBMCs, taken from culture after CMV antigen stimulation. The rearrangement uses TRBV15 and TRBJ1-5; D may be TRBD1 (5 bases). The sequence was collected from a human donor in good health (CMV status not recorded). Some clones in this sample may be carry-over from other donors' samples. CDR3 coding DNA: TGTGCCACCAGCAGAGACGGGACCTGGGGGTTTGGCAATCAGCCCCAGCATTTT. The encoded protein is CATSRDGTWGFGNQPQHF. The entire variable domain, with the rest obtained from reference TRBV15 and TRBJ1-5, is as follows: DAMVIQNPRYQVTQFGKPVTLSCSQTLNHNVMYWYQQKSSQAPKLLFHYYDKDFNNEADTPDNFQSRRPNTSFCFLDIRSPGLGDTAMYLCATSRDGTWGFGNQPQHFGDGTRLSIL.